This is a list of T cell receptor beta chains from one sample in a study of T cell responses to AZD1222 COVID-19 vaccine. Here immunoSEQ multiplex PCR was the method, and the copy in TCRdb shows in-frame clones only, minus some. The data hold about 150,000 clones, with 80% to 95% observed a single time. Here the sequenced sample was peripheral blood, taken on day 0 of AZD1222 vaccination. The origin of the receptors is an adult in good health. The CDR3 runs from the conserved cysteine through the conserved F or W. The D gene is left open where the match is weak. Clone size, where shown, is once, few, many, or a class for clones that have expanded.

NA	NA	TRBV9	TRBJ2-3	TGTGCCAGCAGCGTAGGCACAGGGGAGGTCACAGATACGCAGTATTTT	CASSVGTGEVTDTQYF
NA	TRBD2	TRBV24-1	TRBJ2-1	TGTGCCACCAGTGACCCCGGGGGAAGACTAGCGGGAGGATTAGGCAATGAGCAGTTCTTC	CATSDPGGRLAGGLGNEQFF
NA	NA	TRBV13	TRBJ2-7	TGTGCCAGCAGCCCCCCCGGGAAAGACTACGAGCAGTACTTC	CASSPPGKDYEQYF
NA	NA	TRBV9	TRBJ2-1	TGTGCCAGCAGCGTAGGTGGGGCCTCCTACAATGAGCAGTTCTTC	CASSVGGASYNEQFF
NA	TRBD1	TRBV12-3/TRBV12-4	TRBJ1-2	TGTGCCAGCAGTCTCCAGGGGGGCTATGGCTACACCTTC	CASSLQGGYGYTF
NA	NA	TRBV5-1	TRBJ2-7	TGCGCCAGCAGCCCTCAGGGGGGATACGAGCAGTACTTC	CASSPQGGYEQYF
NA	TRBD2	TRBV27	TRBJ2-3	TGTGCCAGCACCCCTCAGGGACTAGCGGGAGCAGATACGCAGTATTTT	CASTPQGLAGADTQYF
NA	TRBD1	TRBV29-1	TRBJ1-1	TGCAGCGTCGTCTTGACAGGGTCTCTGAACACTGAAGCTTTCTTT	CSVVLTGSLNTEAFF
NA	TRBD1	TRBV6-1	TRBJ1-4	TGTGCCAGCAGTGAACAGGGGACAGTACGGGAAAAACTGTTTTTT	CASSEQGTVREKLFF
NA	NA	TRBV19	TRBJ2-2	TGTGCCAGCCACGGCGGGGAGCTGTTTTTT	CASHGGELFF
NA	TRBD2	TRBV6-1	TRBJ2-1	TGTGCCAGCAGTGACCGGGGGGAAACCAATGAGCAGTTCTTC	CASSDRGETNEQFF
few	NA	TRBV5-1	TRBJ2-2	TGCGCCAGCAGCTTGGGACAGGCTGGCCCCGGGGAGCTGTTTTTT	CASSLGQAGPGELFF
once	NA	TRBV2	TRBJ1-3	TGTGCCAGCAGTTTAGGACAGTCCCTGGGAGGAAACACCATATATTTT	CASSLGQSLGGNTIYF
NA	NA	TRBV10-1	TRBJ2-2	TGCGCCAGCAGTGAGTCCTCCTCCACCGGGGAGCTGTTTTTT	CASSESSSTGELFF
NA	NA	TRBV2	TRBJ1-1	TGTGCCAGCAGTGAAGGAAACGGTAACACTGAAGCTTTCTTT	CASSEGNGNTEAFF
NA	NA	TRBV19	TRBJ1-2	TGTGCCAGTTCCCAGGGCCCGTACTATGGCTACACCTTC	CASSQGPYYGYTF
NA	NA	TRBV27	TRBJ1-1	TGTGCCAGCAGTTTCGGGGGGCTGAACACTGAAGCTTTCTTT	CASSFGGLNTEAFF
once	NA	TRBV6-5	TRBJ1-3	TGTGCCAGCAGTCTACAGTCGGGCTCTGGAAACACCATATATTTT	CASSLQSGSGNTIYF
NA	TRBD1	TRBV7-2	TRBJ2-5	TGTGCCAGCAGCCCCCGTCGACAGGGAAGTGAGACCCAGTACTTC	CASSPRRQGSETQYF
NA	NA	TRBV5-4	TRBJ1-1	TGTGCCAGCAGCTTACCGGCAGGTACCCCTGAAGCTTTCTTT	CASSLPAGTPEAFF
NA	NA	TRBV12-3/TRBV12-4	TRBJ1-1	TGTGCCAGCAGACAACAGGACACTGAAGCTTTCTTT	CASRQQDTEAFF
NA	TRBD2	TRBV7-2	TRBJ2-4	TGTGCCAGCAGCCCGATGGGGGGGAGCCAAAACATTCAGTACTTC	CASSPMGGSQNIQYF
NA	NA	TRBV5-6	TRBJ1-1	TGTGCCAGCAGCCTCCCCAGGGTGAACACTGAAGCTTTCTTT	CASSLPRVNTEAFF
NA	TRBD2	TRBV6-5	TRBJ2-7	TGTGCCAGCACCCGAGCGGGAAATACCTACGAGCAGTACTTC	CASTRAGNTYEQYF
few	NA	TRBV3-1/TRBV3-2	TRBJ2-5	TGTGCCAGCAGCCAAGCGGGATCGTACCAAGAGACCCAGTACTTC	CASSQAGSYQETQYF
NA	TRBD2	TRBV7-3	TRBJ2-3	TGTGCCAGCAGCCTGGGACTAGCGGGAGGGTCGAAGTATTTT	CASSLGLAGGSKYF
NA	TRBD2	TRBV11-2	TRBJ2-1	TGTGCCAGCAATCCAGCGGGAGGCTCCTACAATGAGCAGTTCTTC	CASNPAGGSYNEQFF
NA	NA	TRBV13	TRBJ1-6	TGTGCCAGCAGCCTCCAAAATAATTCACCCCTCCACTTT	CASSLQNNSPLHF
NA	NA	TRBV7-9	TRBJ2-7	TGTGCCAGCAGCTTCAGGGACCGGTCCTACGAGCAGTACTTC	CASSFRDRSYEQYF
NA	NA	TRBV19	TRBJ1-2	TGTGCCAGTAGTAGAGGGACATCCCACTATGGCTACACCTTC	CASSRGTSHYGYTF
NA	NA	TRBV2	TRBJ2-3	TGTGCCAGCAGACGCCGGGACAATTTGCTGAATACGCAGTATTTT	CASRRRDNLLNTQYF
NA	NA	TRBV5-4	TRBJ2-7	TGTGCCAGCAGCCCGATGGGGTCCTACGAGCAGTACTTC	CASSPMGSYEQYF
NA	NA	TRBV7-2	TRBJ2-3	TGTGCCAGCAGCTTAGGACCGAGAGGTAGCACAGATACGCAGTATTTT	CASSLGPRGSTDTQYF
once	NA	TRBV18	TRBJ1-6	TGTGCCAGCTCCCCTGGGGGGGACGGTAGGAGCTCCTATAATTCACCCCTCCACTTT	CASSPGGDGRSSYNSPLHF
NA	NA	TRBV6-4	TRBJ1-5	TGTGCCAGCAGTCAGGATAGCAATCAGCCCCAGCATTTT	CASSQDSNQPQHF
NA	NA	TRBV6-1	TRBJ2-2	TGTGCCAGCACCTGGAGGGGGAACACCGGGGAGCTGTTTTTT	CASTWRGNTGELFF
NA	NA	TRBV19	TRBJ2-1	TGTGCCAGTAGTATAACTAGTCCGGATGAGCAGTTCTTC	CASSITSPDEQFF
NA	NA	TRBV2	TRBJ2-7	TGTGCCAGCAGTGAAGCGGGGACCTCCTACGAGCAGTACTTC	CASSEAGTSYEQYF
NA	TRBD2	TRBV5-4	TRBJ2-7	TGTGCCAGCAGCTTCTCAACTAGCGGGGGGGCGGCCGAGCAGTACTTC	CASSFSTSGGAAEQYF
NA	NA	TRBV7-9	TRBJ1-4	TGTGCCAGCAGCCCTGTGATGGGGCAGATTAACGAAAAACTGTTTTTT	CASSPVMGQINEKLFF
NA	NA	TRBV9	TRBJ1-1	TGTGCCAGCAGCGCCAGGGGTCGAAGCACTGAAGCTTTCTTT	CASSARGRSTEAFF
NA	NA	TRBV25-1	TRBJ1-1	TGTGCCAGCAGTGAAGGAGTCAGGTCGGACACTGAAGCTTTCTTT	CASSEGVRSDTEAFF
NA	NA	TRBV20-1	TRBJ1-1	TGCAGTGCGAACACTGAAGCTTTCTTT	CSANTEAFF
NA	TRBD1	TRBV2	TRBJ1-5	TGTGCCAGCAGCGAAAGTCTGGACAGGGGGTACAATCAGCCCCAGCATTTT	CASSESLDRGYNQPQHF
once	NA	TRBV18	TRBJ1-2	TGTGCCAGCTCACCATTACAGGATTATGGCTACACCTTC	CASSPLQDYGYTF
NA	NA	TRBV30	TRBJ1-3	TGTGCCTGGAGTTCCTCTGGAAACACCATATATTTT	CAWSSSGNTIYF
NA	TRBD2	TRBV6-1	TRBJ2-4	TGTGCCAGCAGTGGGGGCGGGGGGGCCGACGGATCCAAAAACATTCAGTACTTC	CASSGGGGADGSKNIQYF
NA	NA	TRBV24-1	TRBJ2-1	TGTGCCACCAGTGATCGGGACGGGCAGTTCTTC	CATSDRDGQFF
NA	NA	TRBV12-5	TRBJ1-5	TGTGCTAGTGGTATGACGGATCAGCCCCAGCATTTT	CASGMTDQPQHF
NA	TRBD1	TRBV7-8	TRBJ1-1	TGTGCCAGCAGCATCTCATACAGGGGCCTACGGACTGAAGCTTTCTTT	CASSISYRGLRTEAFF
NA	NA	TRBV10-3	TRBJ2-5	TGTGCCATCAGGGGGACTCCGCAAGAGACCCAGTACTTC	CAIRGTPQETQYF
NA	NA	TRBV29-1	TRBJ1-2	TGCAGCGGGACCGGGCAACTAGGTGGCTACACCTTC	CSGTGQLGGYTF
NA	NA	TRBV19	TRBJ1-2	TGTGCCACCCAGACACCCTATGGCTACACCTTC	CATQTPYGYTF